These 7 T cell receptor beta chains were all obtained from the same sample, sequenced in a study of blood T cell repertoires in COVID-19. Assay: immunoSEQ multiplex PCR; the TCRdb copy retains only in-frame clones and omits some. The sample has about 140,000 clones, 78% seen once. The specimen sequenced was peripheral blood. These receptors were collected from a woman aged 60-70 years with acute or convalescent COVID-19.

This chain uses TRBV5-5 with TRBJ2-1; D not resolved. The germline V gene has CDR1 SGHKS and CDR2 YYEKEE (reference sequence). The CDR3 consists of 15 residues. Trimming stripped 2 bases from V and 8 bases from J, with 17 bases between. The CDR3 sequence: CASSFSDFSAYEQFF. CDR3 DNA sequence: TGTGCCAGCAGCTTCTCCGACTTTTCGGCGTATGAGCAGTTCTTC.

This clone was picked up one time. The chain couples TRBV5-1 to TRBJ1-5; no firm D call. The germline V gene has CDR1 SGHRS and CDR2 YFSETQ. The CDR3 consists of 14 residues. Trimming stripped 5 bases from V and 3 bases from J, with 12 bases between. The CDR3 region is CASSRGGDNQPQHF. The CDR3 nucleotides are TGCGCCAGCAGTCGCGGAGGCGACAATCAGCCCCAGCATTTT.

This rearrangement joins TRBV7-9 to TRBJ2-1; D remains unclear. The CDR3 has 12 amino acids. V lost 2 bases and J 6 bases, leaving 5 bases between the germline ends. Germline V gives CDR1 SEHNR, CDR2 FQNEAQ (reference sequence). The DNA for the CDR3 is TGTGCCAGCAGCTTACCCATCAATGAGCAGTTCTTC. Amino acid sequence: CASSLPINEQFF.

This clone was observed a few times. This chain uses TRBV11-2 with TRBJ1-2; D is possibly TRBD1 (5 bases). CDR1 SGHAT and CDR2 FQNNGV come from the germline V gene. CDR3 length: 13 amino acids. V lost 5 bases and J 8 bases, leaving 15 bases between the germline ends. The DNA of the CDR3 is TGTGCCAGCAGCGCCGACAGAGATGAGGGCTACACCTTC. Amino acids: CASSADRDEGYTF.

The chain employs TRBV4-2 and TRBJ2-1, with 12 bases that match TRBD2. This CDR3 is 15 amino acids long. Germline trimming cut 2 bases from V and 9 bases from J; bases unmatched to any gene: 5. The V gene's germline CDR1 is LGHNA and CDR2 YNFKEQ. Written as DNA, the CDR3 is TGTGCCAGCAGCCAATCGACTAGCGGGAGCGGTGAGCAGTTCTTC. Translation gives CASSQSTSGSGEQFF.

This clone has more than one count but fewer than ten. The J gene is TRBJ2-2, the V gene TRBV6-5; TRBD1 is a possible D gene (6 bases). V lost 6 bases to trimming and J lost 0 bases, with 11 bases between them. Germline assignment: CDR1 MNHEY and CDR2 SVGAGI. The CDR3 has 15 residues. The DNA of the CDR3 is TGTGCCAGCAGCCCGACAGGCACGAACACCGGGGAGCTGTTTTTT. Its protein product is CASSPTGTNTGELFF.

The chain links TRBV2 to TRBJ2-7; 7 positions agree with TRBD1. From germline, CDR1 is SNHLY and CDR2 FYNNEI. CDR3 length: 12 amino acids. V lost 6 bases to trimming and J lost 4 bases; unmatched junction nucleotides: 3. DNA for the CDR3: TGTGCCAGCAGGGGACAGCTTTACGAGCAGTACTTC. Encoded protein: CASRGQLYEQYF.